A single sample is the source of the 28 T cell receptor beta chains below, sequenced in a study of T cell changes during pregnancy in multiple sclerosis (dated by TCRdb to between 2019 and 2020). Library preparation was by the immunoSEQ multiplex PCR assay. TCRdb obtained this table from immuneACCESS and retained in-frame rearrangements with V and J assigned. These tables miss some clones; where compared with another copy, unresolved V genes account for less than half of the shortfall, and the remainder is unexplained. This sample holds fewer than 60,000 clones; roughly 94% were observed only once. The top ten constitute 5.5% to 7% of the sample. Sequencing used CD8+ T cells from peripheral blood mononuclear cells, obtained in the first trimester of pregnancy. The receptors were sampled from a female donor with multiple sclerosis, enrolled in a pregnancy study.

The chain links TRBV9 to TRBJ2-3; no firm D call. V was cut by 0 bases and J by 0 bases, with 8 bases left in between. CDR3 length: 15 residues. Germline values: CDR1 SGDLS, CDR2 YYNGEE. The CDR3: CASSVGLGSTDTQYF. Here the CDR3 DNA reads TGTGCCAGCAGCGTAGGTCTCGGGAGCACAGATACGCAGTATTTT.

The V call is TRBV2, the J call TRBJ2-2; D is unresolved. The CDR3 covers 18 residues. CDR1 and CDR2 from the germline V gene are SNHLY and FYNNEI. V was shortened by 4 bases and J by 4 bases, with 22 bases between the two germline ends. CDR3 amino acids: CASSVPEDAWVGTGELFF. As DNA, the CDR3 is TGTGCCAGCAGTGTGCCTGAGGATGCGTGGGTTGGCACCGGGGAGCTGTTTTTT.

The chain employs TRBV5-1 and TRBJ2-1; 9 nucleotides align to TRBD2. Trimming at V came to 4 bases and at J to 1 base, leaving 12 bases not matched to a gene. CDR1 SGHRS and CDR2 YFSETQ come from the germline V gene. This CDR3 has 18 amino acids. The CDR3 nucleotides read TGCGCCAGCAGCCCATGGGGTGCGGGAGGGCCTTCCTACAATGAGCAGTTCTTC. Protein: CASSPWGAGGPSYNEQFF.

V usage is TRBV19 and J usage is TRBJ1-2; D possibly corresponds to TRBD1 (6 bases). The CDR3 totals 16 residues. Germline V lookup: CDR1 LNHDA, CDR2 SQIVND (reference sequence). V lost 6 bases and J 8 bases, leaving 25 bases between the germline ends. CDR3 amino acids: CASRHSGTPFFGGYTF. CDR3 DNA: TGTGCCAGTAGGCACTCCGGGACACCGTTTTTTGGGGGCTACACCTTC.

V gene TRBV13 combines with J gene TRBJ2-5; D gene unclear. V shed 5 bases and J shed 0 bases, with 7 bases lying between them. The CDR3 totals 13 residues. Germline V lookup: CDR1 PRHDT, CDR2 FYEKMQ (reference sequence). CDR3 amino acids: CASSPGYQETQYF. CDR3 sequence (DNA): TGTGCCAGCAGCCCCGGGTACCAAGAGACCCAGTACTTC.

The chain carries TRBV7-9 and TRBJ2-7; possibly TRBD2 for D (7 bases). The germline V gene has CDR1 SEHNR and CDR2 FQNEAQ (reference sequence). V was clipped by 5 bases and J by 5 bases, with 16 bases between them. CDR3 length equals 14 residues. The CDR3 protein is CASSRSGGFDEQYF. The CDR3 region has the DNA TGTGCCAGCAGCCGCTCGGGGGGCTTCGACGAGCAGTACTTC.

This clone was found once. The chain uses TRBV19 and TRBJ2-6, with D possibly matching TRBD2 (6 bases). The CDR3 length is 16 residues. From germline, CDR1 is LNHDA and CDR2 SQIVND (reference sequence). V lost 1 base, J lost 0 bases, and 7 bases lay in between. CDR3 in DNA: TGTGCCAGTAGTATAGTGGAGGGCTCTGGGGCCAACGTCCTGACTTTC. Amino acids: CASSIVEGSGANVLTF.

The J gene is TRBJ2-3, the V gene TRBV7-3; 8 bases line up with TRBD1. The length of the CDR3 is 15 residues. The germline V gene encodes CDR1 SGHTA and CDR2 FQGTGA. Trimming removed 4 bases from V and 0 bases from J; junction bases left unmatched: 3. The CDR3 reads CASSSTGASTDTQYF. The DNA of the CDR3 is TGTGCCAGCAGCTCGACAGGGGCTAGCACAGATACGCAGTATTTT.

The rearrangement uses TRBV25-1 and TRBJ2-7, with 8 bases aligning to TRBD2. V was clipped by 2 bases and J by 3 bases; unmatched bases: 3. This CDR3 is built from 14 residues. Germline CDR1 MGHDK, CDR2 SYGVNS. CDR3 sequence reads: CASSETGRGYEQYF. The CDR3 nucleotides read TGTGCCAGCAGTGAAACCGGGAGGGGCTACGAGCAGTACTTC.

This clone has a single count. The rearrangement joins TRBV5-1 to TRBJ1-1; 7 bases map to TRBD1. In germline, CDR1 is SGHRS, CDR2 YFSETQ. The CDR3 is 14 residues long. Trimming cost V 0 bases and J 5 bases; bases outside gene matches: 4. This chain's CDR3 is CASSLDRGGTEAFF. The CDR3 bases are TGCGCCAGCAGCTTGGACAGGGGAGGAACTGAAGCTTTCTTT.

The rearrangement uses TRBV6-1 and TRBJ2-3, with 15 bases lining up with TRBD2. With V trimmed by 4 bases and J by 5 bases, 7 bases remained unmatched. Germline V gives CDR1 MNHNS, CDR2 SASEGT. The CDR3 is 17 residues long. The DNA of the CDR3 is TGTGCCAGCAGTGCCGGGACTAGCGGGAGGCTCGGAGATACGCAGTATTTT. Translating it yields CASSAGTSGRLGDTQYF.

J is TRBJ2-1 and V is TRBV7-8; TRBD2 aligns across 9 bases. Germline CDR1 reads SGHVS; CDR2 reads FQNEAQ. CDR3 size: 19 residues. Trimming took 0 bases from V and 9 from J; bases not matched to a gene: 18. CDR3 region: CASSLAQDTRREGRPEQFF. The CDR3 bases are TGTGCCAGCAGCTTAGCGCAGGATACAAGGCGGGAGGGCCGCCCTGAGCAGTTCTTC.

The chain couples TRBV10-2 to TRBJ1-1; D gene ambiguous. Deletions cut 4 bases from V and 1 base from J, with 7 bases between. The CDR3 sequence is 13 residues long. Germline CDR1 reads WSHSY; CDR2 reads SAAADI. The CDR3 DNA is TGCGCCAGCAGTGTCCCAGGGAACACTGAAGCTTTCTTT. Protein sequence: CASSVPGNTEAFF.

In this sample, this clone turned up once. The V and J genes are TRBV27 and TRBJ1-4, with 9 bases lining up with TRBD1. The CDR3 is 12 amino acids. Trimming at V came to 6 bases and at J to 8 bases, leaving 1 base not matched to a gene. Germline V gene data show CDR1 as MNHEY and CDR2 as SMNVEV (reference sequence). The chain's CDR3 is CASRTGGEKLFF. DNA for the CDR3: TGTGCCAGCAGGACAGGGGGAGAAAAACTGTTTTTT.

A note on this clone: This CDR3 is also generated by other DNA sequences in the sample. The chain is built from TRBV4-1 and TRBJ2-7, with 10 bases fitting TRBD1. The CDR3 consists of 16 residues. Trimming at V came to 1 base and at J to 2 bases, leaving 5 bases not matched to a gene. The V gene's germline CDR1 is MGHRA and CDR2 YSYEKL. The CDR3 region is CASSQGTGGLAYEQYF. CDR3 nucleotide sequence: TGCGCCAGCAGCCAAGGGACAGGGGGGCTCGCCTACGAGCAGTACTTC.

CDR3 nucleotides: TGCGCCAGCAGCCAAGAGTGGACTAGCGGTTACGAGCAGTACTTC. Translation: CASSQEWTSGYEQYF. This chain connects TRBV4-3 to TRBJ2-7, with 10 bases aligning to TRBD2. This CDR3 is 15 amino acids long. Germline CDR1 LGHNA, CDR2 YSLEER. Unmatched junction bases numbered 3, after V lost 0 bases and J lost 4 bases.

The chain uses TRBV7-9 and TRBJ1-5; D remains unclear. Germline assignment: CDR1 SEHNR and CDR2 FQNEAQ (reference sequence). Trimming took 3 bases from V and 6 from J, leaving 6 bases between them. The CDR3 totals 12 residues. In DNA form, the CDR3 reads TGTGCCAGCAGCTTTCCAGGTCAGCCCCAGCATTTT. It encodes CASSFPGQPQHF.

This chain joins TRBV19 and TRBJ2-7; TRBD1 agrees at 12 bases. CDR3 length: 16 residues. Germline V lookup: CDR1 LNHDA, CDR2 SQIVND (reference sequence). After removal of 1 base from V and 5 bases from J, the junction contained 6 bases not matched to a gene. The CDR3 DNA sequence: TGTGCCAGTAGTATAGCCGGGACAGGGGGCGGGAACGAGCAGTACTTC. Translating gives CASSIAGTGGGNEQYF. The whole variable domain, filled in from reference TRBV19 and TRBJ2-7, reads DGGITQSPKYLFRKEGQNVTLSCEQNLNHDAMYWYRQDPGQGLRLIYYSQIVNDFQKGDIAEGYSVSREKKESFPLTVTSAQKNPTAFYLCASSIAGTGGGNEQYFGPGTRLTVT.

This clone has a single count. V is TRBV7-9 and J is TRBJ2-2; D is perhaps TRBD2 (6 bases). Germline CDR1 reads SEHNR; CDR2 reads FQNEAQ (reference sequence). Trimming took off 0 bases at V and 7 bases at J, with 9 bases between the two ends. This CDR3 has 14 residues. The CDR3 DNA reads TGTGCCAGCAGCTTAGCGCGGCGGGGCGGGGAGCTGTTTTTT. As protein: CASSLARRGGELFF.

A few counts support this clone. The rearrangement links TRBV7-9 to TRBJ1-1; D is uncertain. The germline V gene has CDR1 SEHNR and CDR2 FQNEAQ (reference sequence). The CDR3 covers 12 residues. V was pared by 8 bases and J by 1 base, with 8 bases between. CDR3: CASEGENTEAFF. The CDR3 bases are TGTGCCAGCGAGGGAGAGAACACTGAAGCTTTCTTT.

The chain's CDR3 is CASSLSSGSDEQFF. Written as DNA, the CDR3 is TGTGCCAGCAGTTTATCTAGCGGGAGCGATGAGCAGTTCTTC. This chain joins TRBV27 and TRBJ2-1; TRBD2 agrees at 9 bases. Germline assignment: CDR1 MNHEY and CDR2 SMNVEV (reference sequence). Losses at the gene ends were 0 bases for V and 8 bases for J; bases not matched to a gene: 2. The CDR3 totals 14 residues.

The chain has TRBV6-4 and TRBJ2-3, with 8 nucleotides matching TRBD2. CDR3 length: 16 amino acids. Trimming cost V 2 bases and J 2 bases; bases outside gene matches: 6. Germline lookup yields CDR1 MRHNA and CDR2 SNTAGT. The CDR3 DNA is TGTGCCAGCAGTGACGTGGCGGGGGGACCCACAGATACGCAGTATTTT. Translation: CASSDVAGGPTDTQYF.

The V gene is TRBV6-1, the J gene TRBJ1-5; 11 bases are shared with TRBD1. The CDR3 is 16 residues long. Germline assignment: CDR1 MNHNS and CDR2 SASEGT. After removal of 3 bases from V and 8 bases from J, the junction contained 9 bases not matched to a gene. The CDR3 region has the DNA TGTGCCAGCAGTGACCCAAGGACAGGGGGCCGGGAGCCCCAGCATTTT. This codes for CASSDPRTGGREPQHF.

J is TRBJ2-1 and V is TRBV11-2; 10 positions match TRBD2. The CDR3 extends over 19 amino acids. With V trimmed by 5 bases and J by 4 bases, 17 bases remained unmatched. Germline loops: CDR1 SGHAT, CDR2 FQNNGV. Written as DNA, the CDR3 is TGTGCCAGCAGCCTAAGACACCTTCTAGCGGGAGTTGTTTACAATGAGCAGTTCTTC. Amino acid sequence: CASSLRHLLAGVVYNEQFF.

The chain recombines TRBV6-6 with TRBJ2-7; the match to TRBD1 covers 7 bases. The CDR3 loop spans 13 amino acids. CDR1 and CDR2 (germline): MNHNY, SVGAGI (reference sequence). The V segment lost 5 bases and the J segment 2 bases; nucleotides outside the gene matches: 3. The CDR3, as DNA: TGTGCCAGCAGTCCCGGGACAGCCTACGAGCAGTACTTC. It translates to CASSPGTAYEQYF.

V gene TRBV4-1 combines with J gene TRBJ1-4; D is possibly TRBD1 (5 bases). Germline CDR1 and CDR2: MGHRA and YSYEKL. CDR3 size: 16 residues. V was pared by 0 bases and J by 8 bases, with 16 bases between. CDR3 protein: CASSQDPADRTEKLFF. CDR3 nucleotide sequence: TGCGCCAGCAGCCAAGATCCGGCAGACCGGACAGAAAAACTGTTTTTT.

The chain joins TRBV7-9 to TRBJ2-3; 9 bases fit TRBD1. The V segment lost 6 bases and the J segment 4 bases; nucleotides outside the gene matches: 14. The length of the CDR3 is 17 residues. CDR1 is SEHNR, CDR2 FQNEAQ, per germline (reference sequence). CDR3 sequence: CASRSPKDRGGPDTQYF. CDR3 bases: TGTGCCAGCAGATCTCCGAAGGACAGGGGTGGCCCAGATACGCAGTATTTT. The whole variable domain, filled in from reference TRBV7-9 and TRBJ2-3, reads DTGVSQNPRHKITKRGQNVTFRCDPISEHNRLYWYRQTLGQGPEFLTYFQNEAQLEKSRLLSDRFSAERPKGSFSTLEIQRTEQGDSAMYLCASRSPKDRGGPDTQYFGPGTRLTVL.

The chain couples TRBV2 to TRBJ1-6, with TRBD1 as a possible D gene (5 bases). Germline V gene lookup returns CDR1 SNHLY and CDR2 FYNNEI. The CDR3 loop spans 15 amino acids. Trimming pared 5 bases from V and 9 bases from J, leaving 17 bases between. CDR3 DNA sequence: TGTGCCAGCAGTATCCGCTCGACAGAGATTTCACCCCTCCACTTT. Its protein product is CASSIRSTEISPLHF.